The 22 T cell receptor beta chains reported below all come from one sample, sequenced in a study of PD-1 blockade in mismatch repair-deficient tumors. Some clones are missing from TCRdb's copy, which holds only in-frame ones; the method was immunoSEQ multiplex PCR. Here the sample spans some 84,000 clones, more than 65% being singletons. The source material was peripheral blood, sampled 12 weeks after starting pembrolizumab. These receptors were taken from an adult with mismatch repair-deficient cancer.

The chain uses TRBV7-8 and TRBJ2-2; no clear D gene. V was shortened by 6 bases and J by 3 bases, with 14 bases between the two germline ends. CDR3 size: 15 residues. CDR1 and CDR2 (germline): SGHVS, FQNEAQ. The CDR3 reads CASRGKGRDTGELFF. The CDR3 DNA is TGTGCCAGCAGGGGTAAGGGAAGAGACACCGGGGAGCTGTTTTTT.

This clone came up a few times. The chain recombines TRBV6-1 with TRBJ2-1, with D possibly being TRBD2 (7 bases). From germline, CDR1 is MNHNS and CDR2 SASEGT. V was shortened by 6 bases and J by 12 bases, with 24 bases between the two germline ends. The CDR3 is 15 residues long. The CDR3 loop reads CASSVQGTTSSRQFF. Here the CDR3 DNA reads TGTGCCAGCAGCGTTCAGGGGACTACTAGTTCACGGCAGTTCTTC.

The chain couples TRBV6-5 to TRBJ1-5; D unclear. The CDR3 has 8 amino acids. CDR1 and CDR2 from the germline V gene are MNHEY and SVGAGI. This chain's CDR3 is CAVPPQHF. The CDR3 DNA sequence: TGTGCAGTACCACCCCAGCATTTT.

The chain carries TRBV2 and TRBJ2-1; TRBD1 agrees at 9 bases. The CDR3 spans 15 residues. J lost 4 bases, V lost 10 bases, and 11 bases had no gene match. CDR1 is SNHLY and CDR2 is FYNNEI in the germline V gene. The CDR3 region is CATSKTGGFYNEQFF. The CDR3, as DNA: TGTGCCACTTCGAAGACAGGGGGGTTTTACAATGAGCAGTTCTTC.

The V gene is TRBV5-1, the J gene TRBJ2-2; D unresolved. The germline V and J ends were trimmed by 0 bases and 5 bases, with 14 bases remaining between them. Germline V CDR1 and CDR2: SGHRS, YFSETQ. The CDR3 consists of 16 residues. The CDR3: CASSLALGVGTGELFF. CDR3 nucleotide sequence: TGCGCCAGCAGCTTGGCCTTGGGCGTGGGGACCGGGGAGCTGTTTTTT.

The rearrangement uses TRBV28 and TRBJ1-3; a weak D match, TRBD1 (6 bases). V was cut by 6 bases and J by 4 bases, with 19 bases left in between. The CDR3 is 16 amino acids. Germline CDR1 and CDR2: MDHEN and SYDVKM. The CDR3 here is CASSLRLGAGGNTIYF. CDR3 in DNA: TGTGCCAGCAGCCTACGGTTGGGGGCCGGAGGAAACACCATATATTTT.

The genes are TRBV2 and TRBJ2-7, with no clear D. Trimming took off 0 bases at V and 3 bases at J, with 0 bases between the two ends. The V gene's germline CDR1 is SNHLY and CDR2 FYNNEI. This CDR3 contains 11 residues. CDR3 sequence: CASSEAYEQYF. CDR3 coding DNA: TGTGCCAGCAGTGAAGCCTACGAGCAGTACTTC. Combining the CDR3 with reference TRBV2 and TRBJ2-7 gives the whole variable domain EPEVTQTPSHQVTQMGQEVILRCVPISNHLYFYWYRQILGQKVEFLVSFYNNEISEKSEIFDDQFSVERPDGSNFTLKIRSTKLEDSAMYFCASSEAYEQYFGPGTRLTVT.

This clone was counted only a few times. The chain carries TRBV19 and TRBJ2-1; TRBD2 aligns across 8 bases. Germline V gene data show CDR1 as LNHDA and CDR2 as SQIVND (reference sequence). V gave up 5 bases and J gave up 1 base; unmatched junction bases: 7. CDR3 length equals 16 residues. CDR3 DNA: TGTGCCAGTAGTGGGGTAGCGGGAATATCCTACAATGAGCAGTTCTTC. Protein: CASSGVAGISYNEQFF.

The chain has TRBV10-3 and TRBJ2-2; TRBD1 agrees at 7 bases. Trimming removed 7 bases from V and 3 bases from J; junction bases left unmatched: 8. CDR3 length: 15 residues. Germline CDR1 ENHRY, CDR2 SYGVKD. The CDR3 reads CAIKTDRSHTGELFF. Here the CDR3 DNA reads TGTGCCATCAAAACGGACAGGAGCCACACCGGGGAGCTGTTTTTT.

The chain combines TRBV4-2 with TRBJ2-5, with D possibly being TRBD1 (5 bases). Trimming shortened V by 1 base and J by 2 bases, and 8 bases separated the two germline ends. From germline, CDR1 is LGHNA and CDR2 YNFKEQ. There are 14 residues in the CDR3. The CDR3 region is CASSQVGAQETQYF. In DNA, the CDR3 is TGTGCCAGCAGCCAAGTAGGGGCTCAAGAGACCCAGTACTTC.

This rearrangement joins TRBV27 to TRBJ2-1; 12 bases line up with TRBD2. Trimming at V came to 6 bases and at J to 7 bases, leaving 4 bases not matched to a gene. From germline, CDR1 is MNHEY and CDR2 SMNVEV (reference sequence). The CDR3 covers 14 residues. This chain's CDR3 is CASSSGTSGNEQFF. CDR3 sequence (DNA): TGTGCCAGCAGCTCCGGGACTAGCGGGAATGAGCAGTTCTTC.

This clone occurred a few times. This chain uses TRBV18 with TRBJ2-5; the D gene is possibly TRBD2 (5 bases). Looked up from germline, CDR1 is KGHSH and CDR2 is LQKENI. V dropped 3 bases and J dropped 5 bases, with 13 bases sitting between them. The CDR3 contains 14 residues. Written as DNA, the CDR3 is TGTGCCAGCTCACCGAGCGGTAATGTTGAGACCCAGTACTTC. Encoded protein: CASSPSGNVETQYF.

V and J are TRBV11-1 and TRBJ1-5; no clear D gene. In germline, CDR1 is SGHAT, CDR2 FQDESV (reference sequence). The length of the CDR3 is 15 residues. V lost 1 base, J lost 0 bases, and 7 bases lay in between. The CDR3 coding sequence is TGTGCCAGCAGCTTAGGTTCCGATAGCAATCAGCCCCAGCATTTT. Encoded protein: CASSLGSDSNQPQHF. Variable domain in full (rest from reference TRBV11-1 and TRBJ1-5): EAEVAQSPRYKITEKSQAVAFWCDPISGHATLYWYRQILGQGPELLVQFQDESVVDDSQLPKDRFSAERLKGVDSTLKIQPAELGDSAMYLCASSLGSDSNQPQHFGDGTRLSIL.

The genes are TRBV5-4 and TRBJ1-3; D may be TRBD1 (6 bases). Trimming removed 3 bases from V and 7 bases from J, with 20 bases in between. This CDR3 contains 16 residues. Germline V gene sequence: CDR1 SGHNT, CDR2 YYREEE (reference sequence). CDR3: CASSSGTSPPLNTIYF. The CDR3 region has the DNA TGTGCCAGCAGCTCAGGGACATCTCCGCCCCTCAACACCATATATTTT.

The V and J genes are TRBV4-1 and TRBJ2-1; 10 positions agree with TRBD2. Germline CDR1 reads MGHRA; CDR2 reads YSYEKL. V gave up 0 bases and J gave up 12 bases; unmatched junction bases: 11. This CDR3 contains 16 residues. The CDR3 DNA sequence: TGCGCCAGCAGCCAAGAGGGCAGGGGGAGCGGGAGGGGGCAGTTCTTC. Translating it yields CASSQEGRGSGRGQFF.

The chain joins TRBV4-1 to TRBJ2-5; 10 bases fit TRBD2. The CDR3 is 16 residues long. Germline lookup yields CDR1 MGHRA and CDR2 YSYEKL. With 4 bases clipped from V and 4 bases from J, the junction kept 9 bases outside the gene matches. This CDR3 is CASSPTAGGPGETQYF. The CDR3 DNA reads TGCGCCAGCAGCCCCACAGCGGGAGGGCCGGGAGAGACCCAGTACTTC.

CDR3 coding DNA: TGCGCCAGCAGCTTGCAGACCGGGATTCTATTCGAGCAGTACTTC. This translates into CASSLQTGILFEQYF. J is TRBJ2-7 and V is TRBV5-1; possibly TRBD2 for D (5 bases). Trimming removed 1 base from V and 6 bases from J, with 17 bases in between. CDR1 is SGHRS, CDR2 YFSETQ, per germline. The CDR3 has 15 residues.

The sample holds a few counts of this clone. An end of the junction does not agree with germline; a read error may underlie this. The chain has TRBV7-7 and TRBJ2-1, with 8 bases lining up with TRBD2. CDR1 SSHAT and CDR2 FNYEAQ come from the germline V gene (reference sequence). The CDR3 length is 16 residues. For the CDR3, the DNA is TGTGCTAGCAGCTTGGGGAGCGGGAGAGGGAACAATGAGCAGTTCTTC. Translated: CASSLGSGRGNNEQFF.

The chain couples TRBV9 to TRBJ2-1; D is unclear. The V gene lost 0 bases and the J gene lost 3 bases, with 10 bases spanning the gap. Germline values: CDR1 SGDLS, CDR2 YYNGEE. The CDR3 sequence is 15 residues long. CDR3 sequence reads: CASSVGVDLYNEQFF. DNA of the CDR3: TGTGCCAGCAGCGTAGGGGTAGACCTCTACAATGAGCAGTTCTTC.

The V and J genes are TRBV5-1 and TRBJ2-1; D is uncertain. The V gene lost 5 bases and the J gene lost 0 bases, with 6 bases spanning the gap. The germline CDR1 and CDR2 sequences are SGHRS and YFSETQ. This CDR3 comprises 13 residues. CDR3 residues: CASRTRSYNEQFF. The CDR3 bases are TGCGCCAGCAGAACCCGCTCCTACAATGAGCAGTTCTTC.

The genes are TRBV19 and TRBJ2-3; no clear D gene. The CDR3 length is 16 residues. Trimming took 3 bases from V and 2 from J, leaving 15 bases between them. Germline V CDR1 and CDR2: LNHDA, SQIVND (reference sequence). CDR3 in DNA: TGTGCCAGTAGTATTCTAGGCCTCCTGGCCACAGATACGCAGTATTTT. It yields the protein CASSILGLLATDTQYF.

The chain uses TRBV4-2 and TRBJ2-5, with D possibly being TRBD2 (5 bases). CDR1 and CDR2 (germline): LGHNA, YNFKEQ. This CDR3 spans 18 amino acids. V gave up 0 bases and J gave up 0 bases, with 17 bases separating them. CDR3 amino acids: CASSQDREIPQYQETQYF. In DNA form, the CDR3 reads TGTGCCAGCAGCCAAGATAGGGAGATCCCCCAATACCAAGAGACCCAGTACTTC.